This T cell receptor beta chain was captured in a study of shared clonotypes between healthy human individuals (dated by TCRdb to 2020 to 2021). With respect to the entire study: The cohort comprised a couple of women and a few men aged 18 to 49 years. To increase sequencing depth and limit assay-specific biases, TCR repertoire library preparation and sequencing were carried out by different laboratories using diverse techniques. Per donor, leukapheresis produced somewhere between about 0.94 and 9.5 billion PBMCs. For each donor, three plates each were used for CD4 naive and CD4 memory, two plates were used for CD8 naive, and one plate was used for CD8 memory. Blood TCR repertoires of a handful of healthy adults were deeply sequenced to estimate repertoire size and the extent of clonotype sharing between individuals.

The paper as a whole reports these results and caveats: Because the study included a small number of donors, the genetic and exposure-history diversity represented was limited. Rarefaction of sorted-subset datasets indicated incomplete sequencing despite the large sequencing depth. Estimated clonotype richness was generally larger for naive than for memory subsets. Sampling was limited to blood, and TCR repertoires in tissue likely differ from TCR repertoires in blood. Clonotypes shared by all four sorted-subset donors showed higher generation probabilities than non-shared clonotypes. Pairwise subsampling led to the expectation that sequencing depth would affect the degree of clonotype sharing among donors. When several donors were compared, the shared fraction of clonotypes was roughly 5% for naive CD4, more than 3% for naive CD8, 2.3% for memory CD4, and 0.4% for memory CD8.

Per the germline V gene, MNHNS is the CDR1 and SASEGT is the CDR2. Trimming accounts for 4 bases at V and 2 bases at J, while the number of junction bases matched to no gene is 4. Including cysteine and phenylalanine, the CDR3 has 14 amino acids. Only the CDR3 DNA stays, 42 bases, in frame from base 1. This clone was counted a single time. The clone's antigen remains unknown. No quality values exist for individual bases; no much larger clone is one base distant. Healthy HIV-negative adults with no recently reported acute infections or vaccinations were included as donors. Every donor was a Caucasian adult living in Nashville, Tennessee, USA. Magnetic negative selection was used to enrich CD4+ T cells, after which naive cells were positively selected on CD45RA and the negative fraction became the memory subset. Blood was obtained by leukapheresis, after which PBMCs were separated by Ficoll-Histopaque density gradient centrifugation and cryopreserved in liquid nitrogen vapor phase. Analytical flow cytometry was used to check the purity and quantity of every magnetically sorted T cell population. Genomic DNA was isolated from every sorted fraction and measured by UV absorbance on a Nanodrop 2000c.

Using the deep immunoSEQ assay, TCR CDR3 regions were amplified from genomic DNA by multiplex PCR. Extracted genomic DNA from each cell subset was spread evenly across all wells of several immunoSEQ 96-well plates, with each plate serving as a replicate. Each replicate PCR for sorted subsets received approximately 220 ng genomic DNA, equal to roughly 30,000 T cell genomes. Purified libraries were measured with a Qubit 3.0 fluorometer, size-checked on a Bioanalyzer 2100, and measured again with the KAPA Library Quantification kit. Each immunoSEQ 96-well plate was sequenced on its own single-read 150-cycle Illumina NextSeq 550 flow cell. The authors processed their data as follows. The immunoSEQ output contained only junctional sequences without quality scores, so filtering could not match that applied to full-length reads. Sequences were annotated with PyIR, a Python wrapper for IgBLAST v1.9, using IMGT germline references to assign V/J genes and CDR3. Any read was removed if the V/J assignment was weak (E-value above 1e-6), the CDR3 was missing, or the read contained stop codons, out-of-frame junctions, or ambiguous translated residues. V3J clonotypes were defined by identical inferred V gene, J gene, and CDR3 amino acid sequence. Percentage overlap between repertoires was computed as shared unique clonotypes divided by the size of the smaller repertoire. Repertoire richness was assessed with RTK rarefaction, the Chao1 estimator, and Recon v2.1 estimates of unobserved clonotypes. Generation probabilities were computed with OLGA for all TCRbeta clonotypes obtained by the gDNA method from a few donors. Entries here come from immuneACCESS through TCRdb and include only in-frame sequences with V and J called. Some clones fail to appear in such tables; in the studies checked, an unresolved V gene covers under half of the shortfall, and the cause of the remainder is unknown. V and J calls and clone size are as listed in that table; D and trimming were resolved from the DNA. This sample has about 1.5 million clones in its table, and 95% to 97% of those were observed once. 0.95% to 1.5% of the sample comes from the top ten.

The chain joins TRBV6-1 to TRBJ1-2; 7 central nucleotides agree with TRBD1. What was sequenced was naive CD4+ T cells sorted from blood. According to the study, the label for this sample's cell subset or site signals: CD45RA+ positively selected. The clonotype originates from a man younger than 45 in good health. The nucleotides are TGTGCCAGCAGTGCCGGACAGGAGAACTATGGCTACACCTTC. Protein translation: CASSAGQENYGYTF.